This TCR beta chain was profiled in a study of cytomegalovirus exposure and HLA in healthy donors. Study results and limitations: With high specificity and sensitivity, the classifier reportedly diagnosed cytomegalovirus status. Most TCR sequences showed up rarely, but some public TCRs showed up in many donors.

The PCR contained 60 Vbeta and 13 Jbeta primers. TCRdb's copy holds only in-frame clones and misses some; the assay was immunoSEQ multiplex PCR. The repertoire holds approximately 180,000 clones, with around four fifths as singletons. A remark on this clone: The antigen is not known.

Trimming removed 5 bases from V and 7 bases from J; junction bases left unmatched: 10. The germline gives CDR1 SGHDT, CDR2 YYEEEE. CDR3 length equals 14 residues. Sequenced: PBMCs. This clonotype was sampled from a woman between 40 and 50 years old in good health and CMV-seronegative. J is TRBJ1-2 and V is TRBV5-6; TRBD1 matches 8 bases. CDR3: CASSRQGPRIGYTF. DNA for the CDR3: TGTGCCAGCAGTAGACAGGGGCCACGTATTGGCTACACCTTC. The variable domain in full, with the rest retrieved from reference TRBV5-6 and TRBJ1-2, is DAGVTQSPTHLIKTRGQQVTLRCSPKSGHDTVSWYQQALGQGPQFIFQYYEEEERQRGNFPDRFSGHQFPNYSSELNVNALLLGDSALYLCASSRQGPRIGYTFGSGTRLTVV.